The clone carrying this T cell receptor beta chain was found a few times. The record originates from a study of shared clonotypes between healthy human individuals. Sequencing used immunoSEQ multiplex PCR; TCRdb keeps in-frame clones, though not all of them. Of about 2.1 million clones detected, about 92% appear once; the ten largest clones hold more than 1.5%. CD45RO-negative, CCR7-selected cells formed the naive CD8 fraction, which excluded terminally differentiated effector memory CD45RA+ cells. The sample comprised naive CD8+ T cells from PBMCs. The sequence came from a man between 18 and 35 years old in good health. Some clones in this sample may be carry-over from other donors' samples.

CDR3 amino acids: CASSPGHLMAEAFF. The CDR3 nucleotides read TGCGCCAGCAGCCCGGGACACCTAATGGCTGAAGCTTTCTTT. The J gene is TRBJ1-1, the V gene TRBV4-1, with TRBD1 as a possible D gene (6 bases). Germline-derived CDR1 and CDR2 are MGHRA and YSYEKL. V gave up 4 bases and J gave up 6 bases, with 15 bases separating them. The CDR3 length is 14 residues.